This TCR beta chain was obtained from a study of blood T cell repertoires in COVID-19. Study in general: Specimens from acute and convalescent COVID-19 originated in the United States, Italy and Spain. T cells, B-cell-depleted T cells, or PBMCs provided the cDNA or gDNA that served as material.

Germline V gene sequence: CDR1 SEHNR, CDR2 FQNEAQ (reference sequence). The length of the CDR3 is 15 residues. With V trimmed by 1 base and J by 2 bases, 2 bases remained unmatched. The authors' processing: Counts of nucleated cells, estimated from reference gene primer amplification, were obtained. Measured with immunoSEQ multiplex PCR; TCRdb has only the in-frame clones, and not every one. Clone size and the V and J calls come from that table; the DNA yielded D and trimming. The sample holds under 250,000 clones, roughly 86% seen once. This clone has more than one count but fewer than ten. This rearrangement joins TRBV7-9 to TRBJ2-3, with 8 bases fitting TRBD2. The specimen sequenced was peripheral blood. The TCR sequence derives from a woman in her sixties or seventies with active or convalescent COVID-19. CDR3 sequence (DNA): TGTGCCAGCAGCTTAGGAGCGGGGGACACAGATACGCAGTATTTT. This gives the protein CASSLGAGDTDTQYF.